A single sample is the source of the 9 T cell receptor beta chains below, sequenced in a study of T cells after yellow fever vaccination. TCRdb re-called the 5' RACE reads through MiXCR, storing one row per CDR3 protein. This table holds some 560,000 distinct CDR3 sequences, over 15% found once. The specimen comprised PBMCs, sampled 15 days after the yellow fever booster vaccination. Receptors were obtained from a man aged 25 to 40 who received the YFV17D yellow fever vaccine.

This clonotype was counted a few times. V usage is TRBV12-3 or TRBV12-4 and J usage is TRBJ2-5; D is possibly TRBD2 (5 bases). CDR3 size: 13 residues. V gave up 4 bases and J gave up 5 bases, with 11 bases separating them. The CDR3 DNA reads as TGTGCCAGCAGTTGGGGAGCGACGGAGACCCAGTACTTC. Its protein is CASSWGATETQYF.

The genes are TRBV6-5 and TRBJ2-2; the match to TRBD1 covers 8 bases. The CDR3 has 15 amino acids. Trimming cost V 2 bases and J 2 bases; bases outside gene matches: 1. Germline V CDR1 and CDR2: MNHEY, SVGAGI. The CDR3 bases are TGTGCCAGCAGTTACCCAGGGGGCAACACCGGGGAGCTGTTTTTT. It encodes CASSYPGGNTGELFF.

This clonotype was observed a single time. V gene TRBV27 combines with J gene TRBJ2-1; TRBD1 agrees at 7 bases. Per germline, CDR1 MNHEY and CDR2 SMNVEV (reference sequence). This CDR3 comprises 16 residues. V lost 7 bases, J lost 9 bases, and 18 bases stayed unmatched. For the CDR3, the DNA is TGTGCCAGCAACCCTTTGGGACAGACCGGGGATGGTGAGCAGTTCTTC. Its translation is CASNPLGQTGDGEQFF.

This clonotype was detected a few times. J is TRBJ2-3 and V is TRBV6-1, with TRBD2 as a possible D gene (6 bases). The CDR3 consists of 16 residues. Germline CDR1 and CDR2: MNHNS and SASEGT. V gave up 5 bases and J gave up 1 base, with 16 bases separating them. CDR3 nucleotides: TGTGCCAGCAGTAGAGCGCGGGGCATGGGCACAGATACGCAGTATTTT. Its translation: CASSRARGMGTDTQYF.

In DNA, the CDR3 is TGTGCCAGCAGTTACGGACTAGCGGGGGAAAGCTCCTACGAGCAGTACTTC. It codes for CASSYGLAGESSYEQYF. This chain uses TRBV6-5 with TRBJ2-7, with 13 bases lining up with TRBD2. Per germline, CDR1 MNHEY and CDR2 SVGAGI. Losses at the gene ends were 2 bases for V and 0 bases for J; bases not matched to a gene: 4. The CDR3 contains 17 residues.

The V and J genes are TRBV20-1 and TRBJ2-1; TRBD2 aligns across 14 bases. Germline lookup yields CDR1 DFQATT and CDR2 SNEGSKA (reference sequence). CDR3 length: 12 residues. The CDR3 bases are TGCAGGACTAGCGGGAGGGAAGAAGAGCAGTTCTTC. The encoded protein is CRTSGREEEQFF.

This clonotype has only a few counts. The chain combines TRBV30 with TRBJ2-7; D ambiguous. The V end was cut by 4 bases, the J end by 3 bases, with 7 bases between. The germline V gene has CDR1 GTSNPN and CDR2 SVGIG (reference sequence). CDR3 length equals 11 residues. The CDR3 loop is CAWTLGYEQYF. DNA for the CDR3: TGTGCCTGGACTTTGGGCTACGAGCAGTACTTC.

This clonotype was recorded a few times. J is TRBJ2-1 and V is TRBV7-2; the D call may be TRBD1 or TRBD2 (5 bases each). The CDR3 consists of 14 residues. CDR1 is SGHTA and CDR2 is FQGNSA in the germline V gene. V was clipped by 10 bases and J by 6 bases, with 19 bases between them. The CDR3 nucleotides read TGTGCCACCGCATCGGGACCGCCGACCAATGAGCAGTTCTTC. Protein: CATASGPPTNEQFF.

This clonotype has a handful of counts. V and J are TRBV7-8 and TRBJ2-5; the match to TRBD2 covers 11 bases. The ends lost 4 bases at V and 2 bases at J; junction bases unmatched: 3. This CDR3 is 15 amino acids long. Germline V gene sequence: CDR1 SGHVS, CDR2 FQNEAQ. This chain's CDR3 is CASSWGLAVQETQYF. CDR3 bases: TGTGCCAGCAGCTGGGGACTAGCGGTTCAAGAGACCCAGTACTTC.